This TCR beta chain was retrieved from a study of shared clonotypes between healthy human individuals. A single count supports this clone. Libraries were prepared by immunoSEQ multiplex PCR; TCRdb keeps only in-frame clonotypes and omits some of them. The profile shows some 1.1 million clones, approximately 80% of them singletons. J lost 2 bases, V lost 2 bases, and 6 bases had no gene match. Germline lookup yields CDR1 MDHEN and CDR2 SYDVKM. This CDR3 is 16 amino acids long. The source of this sequence is a man between 18 and 29 years old in good health. Some clones in this sample may be carry-over from other donors' samples. The chain uses TRBV28 and TRBJ1-2, with 9 bases fitting TRBD1. Input material: memory CD4+ T cells from PBMCs. Subset: CD45RA-negative fraction. The CDR3 region has the DNA TGTGCCAGCAGTTTAGGAGGTGGACAGGGGAACTATGGCTACACCTTC. Amino acids: CASSLGGGQGNYGYTF.